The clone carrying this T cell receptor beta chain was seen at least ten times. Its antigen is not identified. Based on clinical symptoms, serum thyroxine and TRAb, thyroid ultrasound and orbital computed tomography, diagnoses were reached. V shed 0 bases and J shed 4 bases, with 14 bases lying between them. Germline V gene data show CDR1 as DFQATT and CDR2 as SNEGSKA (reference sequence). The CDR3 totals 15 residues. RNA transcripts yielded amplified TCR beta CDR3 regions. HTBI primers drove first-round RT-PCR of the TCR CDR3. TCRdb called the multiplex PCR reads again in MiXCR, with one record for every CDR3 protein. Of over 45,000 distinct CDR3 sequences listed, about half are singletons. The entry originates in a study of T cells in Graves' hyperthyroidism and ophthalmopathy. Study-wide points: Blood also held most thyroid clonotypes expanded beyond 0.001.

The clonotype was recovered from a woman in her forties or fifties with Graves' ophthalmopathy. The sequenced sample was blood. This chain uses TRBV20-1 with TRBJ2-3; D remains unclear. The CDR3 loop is CSARDFRSVADTQYF. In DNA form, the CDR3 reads TGCAGTGCTAGAGATTTTAGATCGGTCGCAGATACGCAGTATTTT.